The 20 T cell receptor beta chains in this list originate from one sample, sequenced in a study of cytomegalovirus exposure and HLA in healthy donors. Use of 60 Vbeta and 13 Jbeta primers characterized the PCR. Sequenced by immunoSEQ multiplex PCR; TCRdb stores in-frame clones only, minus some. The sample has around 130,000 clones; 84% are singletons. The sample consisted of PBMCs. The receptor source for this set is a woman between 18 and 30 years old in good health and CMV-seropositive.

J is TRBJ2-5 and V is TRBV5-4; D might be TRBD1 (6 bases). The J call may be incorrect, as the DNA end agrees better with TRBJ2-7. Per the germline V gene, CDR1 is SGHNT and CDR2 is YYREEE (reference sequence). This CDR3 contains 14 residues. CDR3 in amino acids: CASSRRDKHYEQYF. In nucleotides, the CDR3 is TGTGCCAGCAGCCGCCGGGACAAACACTACGAGCAGTACTTC.

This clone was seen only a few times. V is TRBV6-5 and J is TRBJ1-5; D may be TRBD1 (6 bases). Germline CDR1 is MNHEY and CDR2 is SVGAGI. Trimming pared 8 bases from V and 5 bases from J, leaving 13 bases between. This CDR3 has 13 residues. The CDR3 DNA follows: TGTGCCAGCCAAACAGGGTTGGATCAGCCCCAGCATTTT. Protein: CASQTGLDQPQHF.

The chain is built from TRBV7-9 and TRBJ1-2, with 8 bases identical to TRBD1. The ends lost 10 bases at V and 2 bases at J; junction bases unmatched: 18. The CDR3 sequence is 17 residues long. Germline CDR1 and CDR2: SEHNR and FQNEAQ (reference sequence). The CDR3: CATKQGTGFINNYGYTF. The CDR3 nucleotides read TGTGCCACCAAGCAGGGGACAGGTTTTATTAACAACTATGGCTACACCTTC.

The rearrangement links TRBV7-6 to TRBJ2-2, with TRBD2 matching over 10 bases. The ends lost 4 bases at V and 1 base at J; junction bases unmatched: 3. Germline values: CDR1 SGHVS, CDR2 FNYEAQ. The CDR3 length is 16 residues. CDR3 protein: CASSSRLAGNTGELFF. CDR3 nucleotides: TGTGCCAGCAGCTCTCGACTAGCGGGGAACACCGGGGAGCTGTTTTTT.

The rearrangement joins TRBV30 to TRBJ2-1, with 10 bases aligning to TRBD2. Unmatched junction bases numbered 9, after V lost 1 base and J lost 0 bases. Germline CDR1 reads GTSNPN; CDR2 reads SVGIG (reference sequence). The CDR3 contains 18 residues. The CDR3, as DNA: TGTGCCTGGAGTGAGGTAGCGGGGGGTCCGAGCTCCTACAATGAGCAGTTCTTC. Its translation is CAWSEVAGGPSSYNEQFF.

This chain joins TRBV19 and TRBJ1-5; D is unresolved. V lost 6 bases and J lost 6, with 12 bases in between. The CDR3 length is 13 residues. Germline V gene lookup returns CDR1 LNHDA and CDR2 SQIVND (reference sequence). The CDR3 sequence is CASSLRNGQPQHF. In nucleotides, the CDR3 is TGTGCCAGTAGCTTGAGAAATGGTCAGCCCCAGCATTTT.

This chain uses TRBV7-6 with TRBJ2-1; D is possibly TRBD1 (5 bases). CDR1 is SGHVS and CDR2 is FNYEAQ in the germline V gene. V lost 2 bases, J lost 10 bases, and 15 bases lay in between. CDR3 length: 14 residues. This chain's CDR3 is CASSLIEGVGEQFF. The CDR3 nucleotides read TGTGCCAGCAGCTTAATTGAAGGGGTCGGAGAGCAGTTCTTC.

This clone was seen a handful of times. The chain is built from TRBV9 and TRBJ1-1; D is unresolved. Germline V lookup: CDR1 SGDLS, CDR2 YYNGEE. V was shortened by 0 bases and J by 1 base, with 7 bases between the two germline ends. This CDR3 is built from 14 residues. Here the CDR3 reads CASSVVCRNTEAFF. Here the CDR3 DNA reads TGTGCCAGCAGCGTAGTCTGTAGGAACACTGAAGCTTTCTTT.

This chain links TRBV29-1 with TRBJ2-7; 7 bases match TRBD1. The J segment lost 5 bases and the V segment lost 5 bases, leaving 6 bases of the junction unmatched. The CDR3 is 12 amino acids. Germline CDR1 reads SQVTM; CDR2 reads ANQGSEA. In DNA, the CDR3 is TGCAGCGTTCTCCTTGACAGGGACGAGCAGTACTTC. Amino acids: CSVLLDRDEQYF.

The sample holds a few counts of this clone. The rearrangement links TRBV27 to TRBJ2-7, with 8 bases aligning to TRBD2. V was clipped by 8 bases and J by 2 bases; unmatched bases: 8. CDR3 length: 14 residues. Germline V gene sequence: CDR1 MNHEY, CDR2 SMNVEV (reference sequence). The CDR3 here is CASSRSGGAYEQYF. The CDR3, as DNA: TGTGCCAGCTCCAGGTCGGGGGGGGCCTACGAGCAGTACTTC.

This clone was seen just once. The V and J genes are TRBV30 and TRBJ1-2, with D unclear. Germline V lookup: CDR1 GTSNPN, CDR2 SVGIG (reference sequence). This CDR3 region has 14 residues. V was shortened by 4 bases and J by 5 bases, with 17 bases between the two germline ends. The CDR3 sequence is CAWIKEASSYGYTF. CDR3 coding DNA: TGTGCCTGGATTAAGGAGGCCTCGTCATATGGCTACACCTTC.

The CDR3 sequence: CASSYDGTNIWGYTF. CDR3 coding DNA: TGTGCCAGCAGTTATGACGGAACTAACATATGGGGCTACACCTTC. The chain recombines TRBV27 with TRBJ1-2; D unclear. Trimming removed 4 bases from V and 8 bases from J, with 20 bases in between. The CDR3 is made up of 15 amino acids. Germline V lookup: CDR1 MNHEY, CDR2 SMNVEV (reference sequence).

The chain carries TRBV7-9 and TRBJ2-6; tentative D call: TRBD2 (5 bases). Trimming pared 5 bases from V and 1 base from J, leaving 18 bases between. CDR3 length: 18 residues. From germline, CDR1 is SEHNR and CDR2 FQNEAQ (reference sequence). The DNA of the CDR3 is TGTGCCAGCAGCCCTCACCGGTGGTGGGAGTCTGGGGCCAACGTCCTGACTTTC. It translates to CASSPHRWWESGANVLTF.

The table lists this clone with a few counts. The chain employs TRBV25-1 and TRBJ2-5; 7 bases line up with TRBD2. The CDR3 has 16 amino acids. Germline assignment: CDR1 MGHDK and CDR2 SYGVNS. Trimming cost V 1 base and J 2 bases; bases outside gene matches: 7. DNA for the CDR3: TGTGCCAGCAGTGAATCCCTAGCGGAGAAACAAGAGACCCAGTACTTC. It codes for CASSESLAEKQETQYF.

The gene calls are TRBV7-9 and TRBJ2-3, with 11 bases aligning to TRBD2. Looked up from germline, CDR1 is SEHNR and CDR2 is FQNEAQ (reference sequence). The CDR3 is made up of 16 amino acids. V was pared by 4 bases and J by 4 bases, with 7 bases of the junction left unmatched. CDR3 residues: CASSSLIAGGADTQYF. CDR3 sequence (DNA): TGTGCCAGCAGCTCCTTGATAGCGGGGGGGGCAGATACGCAGTATTTT.

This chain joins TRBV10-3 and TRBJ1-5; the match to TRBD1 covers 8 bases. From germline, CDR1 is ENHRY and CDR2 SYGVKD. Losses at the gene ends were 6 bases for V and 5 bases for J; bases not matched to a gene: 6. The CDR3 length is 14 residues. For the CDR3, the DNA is TGTGCCATCAGGAAACCAGGGGGCGATCAGCCCCAGCATTTT. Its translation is CAIRKPGGDQPQHF.

The CDR3 DNA is TGTGCTAGTGGTTTGTTTGCAGGAATGAACACTGAAGCTTTCTTT. The encoded protein is CASGLFAGMNTEAFF. The chain recombines TRBV12-5 with TRBJ1-1; D is ambiguous. V was trimmed by 2 bases and J by 0 bases, leaving 10 bases between them. Germline-derived CDR1 and CDR2 are LGHNT and FRNRAP. This CDR3 spans 15 amino acids. The full variable domain, completed using reference TRBV12-5 and TRBJ1-1, is DARVTQTPRHKVTEMGQEVTMRCQPILGHNTVFWYRQTMMQGLELLAYFRNRAPLDDSGMPKDRFSAEMPDATLATLKIQPSEPRDSAVYFCASGLFAGMNTEAFFGQGTRLTVV.

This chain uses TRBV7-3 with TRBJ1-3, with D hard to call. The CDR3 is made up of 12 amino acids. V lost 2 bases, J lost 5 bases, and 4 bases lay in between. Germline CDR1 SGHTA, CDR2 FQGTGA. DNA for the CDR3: TGTGCCAGCAGCTTACACAGAAACACCATATATTTT. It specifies CASSLHRNTIYF. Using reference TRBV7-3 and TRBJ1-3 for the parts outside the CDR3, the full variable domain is GAGVSQTPSNKVTEKGKYVELRCDPISGHTALYWYRQSLGQGPEFLIYFQGTGAADDSGLPNDRFFAVRPEGSVSTLKIQRTERGDSAVYLCASSLHRNTIYFGEGSWLTVV.

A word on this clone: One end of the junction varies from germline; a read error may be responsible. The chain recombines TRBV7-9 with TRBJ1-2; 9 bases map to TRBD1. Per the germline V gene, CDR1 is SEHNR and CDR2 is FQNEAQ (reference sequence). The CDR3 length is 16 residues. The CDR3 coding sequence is TGTTCCAGCAGCCAGGGACAGGGACCCACACCCTATGGCTACACCTTC. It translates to CSSSQGQGPTPYGYTF.

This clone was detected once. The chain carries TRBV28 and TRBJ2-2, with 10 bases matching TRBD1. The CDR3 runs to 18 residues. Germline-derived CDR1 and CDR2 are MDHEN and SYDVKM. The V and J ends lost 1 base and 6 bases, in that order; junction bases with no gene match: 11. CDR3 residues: CASSLYLGQGVIAGELFF. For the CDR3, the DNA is TGTGCCAGCAGTTTATACCTTGGACAGGGGGTGATTGCCGGGGAGCTGTTTTTT.